This T cell receptor (beta chain) was captured in a study of PD-L1 blockade in urothelial cancer. Study context: Every 3 weeks, patients received intravenous atezolizumab 1,200 mg, beginning 2014.

Time point in this sample: pretreatment peripheral blood. Templates that were synthetic TCR analogs were spiked into each PCR. Profiling relied on immunoSEQ multiplex PCR, and the TCRdb table lists in-frame clones only, not all of them. This table has about 38,000 clones, approximately 86% appearing once. Germline CDR1 is SGHDT and CDR2 is YYEEEE. The CDR3 has 15 amino acids. V was trimmed by 2 bases and J by 1 base, leaving 12 bases between them. Notes on the study in general: Enhanced expansion of tumor-associated blood clones at 3 weeks characterized durable-benefit patients.

This clone was seen only a few times. No antigen is known for it. The sample here was PBMCs, taken around atezolizumab (anti-PD-L1) treatment. This clonotype was sampled from a man older than 75 with urothelial cancer. The chain has TRBV5-6 and TRBJ2-5; D perhaps matches TRBD1 (5 bases). The CDR3: CASSFTSTVQETQYF. DNA for the CDR3: TGTGCCAGCAGCTTTACCTCGACAGTCCAAGAGACCCAGTACTTC. The entire variable domain, with the rest obtained from reference TRBV5-6 and TRBJ2-5, is as follows: DAGVTQSPTHLIKTRGQQVTLRCSPKSGHDTVSWYQQALGQGPQFIFQYYEEEERQRGNFPDRFSGHQFPNYSSELNVNALLLGDSALYLCASSFTSTVQETQYFGPGTRLLVL.